This T cell receptor beta chain is from a study of blood T cell repertoires in COVID-19. The CDR3 loop spans 17 amino acids. Trimming cost V 2 bases and J 7 bases; bases outside gene matches: 8. The germline V gene has CDR1 SGHNT and CDR2 YENEEA. Assay: immunoSEQ multiplex PCR; the TCRdb copy retains only in-frame clones and omits some. This sample has approximately 190,000 clones, with 70% to 85% found just once. The material sequenced was peripheral blood. This chain connects TRBV11-3 to TRBJ2-1; 13 bases map to TRBD2. The clonotype comes from a human donor with acute or convalescent COVID-19. The donor label of this sample is uncertain. The CDR3 is CASSLSIPGLAGNEQFF. CDR3 in DNA: TGTGCCAGCAGCTTAAGTATCCCGGGACTAGCGGGAAATGAGCAGTTCTTC.